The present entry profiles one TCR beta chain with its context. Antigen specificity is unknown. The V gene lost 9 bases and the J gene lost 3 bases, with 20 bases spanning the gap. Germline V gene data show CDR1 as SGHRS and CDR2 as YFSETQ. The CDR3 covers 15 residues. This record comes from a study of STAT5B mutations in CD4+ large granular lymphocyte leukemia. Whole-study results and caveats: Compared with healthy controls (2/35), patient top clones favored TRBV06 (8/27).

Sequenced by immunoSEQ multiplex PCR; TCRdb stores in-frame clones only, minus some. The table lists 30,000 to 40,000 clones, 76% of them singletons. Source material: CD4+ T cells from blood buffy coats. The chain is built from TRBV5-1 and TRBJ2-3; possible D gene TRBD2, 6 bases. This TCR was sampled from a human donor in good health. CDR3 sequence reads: CANVGGPLVTDTQYF. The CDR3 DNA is TGCGCCAACGTCGGAGGGCCTCTGGTGACAGATACGCAGTATTTT.